A selection of T cell receptor beta chains follows, all from one sample in a study of blood T cell repertoires in COVID-19. Using immunoSEQ multiplex PCR, the repertoire was profiled, and TCRdb retains in-frame clones only, with some absent. The sample carries some 670,000 clones, 85% to 90% recorded once. The sample was peripheral blood. Source of these receptors: a woman aged 18-29 years with acute or convalescent COVID-19. Each CDR3 is given without its conserved first and last residue. The D gene is left open where the match is weak. Expanded clones get a size class; other rows say once, few or many, or leave the size out.

v_gene	abundance	d_gene	j_gene	CDR3aa
TRBV6-5	NA	TRBD1	TRBJ2-2	ASSLDRGELF
TRBV14	NA	TRBD1	TRBJ1-6	ASSQGTGGPSPLH
TRBV28	NA	TRBD1	TRBJ1-5	ASSGTGAGGGGKPQH
TRBV24-1	NA	NA	TRBJ2-7	ATSDTGPIGGQY
TRBV29-1	NA	TRBD1	TRBJ1-2	SVATGGKYGYT
TRBV9	NA	NA	TRBJ1-4	ASSVGQGSNEKLF
TRBV5-5	once	NA	TRBJ1-4	ASSLGGWQGGRTNEKLF
TRBV6-2/TRBV6-3	once	TRBD1	TRBJ1-5	ASSTGVGGPQH
TRBV6-5	NA	NA	TRBJ1-3	ASSSGTLLGNTIY
TRBV2	NA	TRBD1	TRBJ1-1	ASRNDRGVRTEAF
TRBV7-3	NA	NA	TRBJ2-3	ASSLDGPTGITDTQY
TRBV3-1/TRBV3-2	NA	NA	TRBJ1-2	ASSQADSNGYT
TRBV3-1/TRBV3-2	NA	TRBD1	TRBJ1-2	ASSQGTGHSSVFGYT
TRBV19	NA	NA	TRBJ1-1	ASRSPGLMNTEAF
TRBV25-1	NA	TRBD2	TRBJ2-4	ASSEAAGGNIQY
TRBV12-3/TRBV12-4	NA	NA	TRBJ2-5	ASSFRASETQY
TRBV29-1	NA	NA	TRBJ1-1	SDGRGTF
TRBV6-5	NA	NA	TRBJ2-7	ASSGKNRGYEQY
TRBV7-2	NA	NA	TRBJ2-7	ASSRRGALDEQY
TRBV4-1	NA	NA	TRBJ1-5	ASSQDTGRGQPQH
TRBV7-9	once	TRBD1	TRBJ1-2	ASSFSGQGGDGYT
TRBV7-9	few	TRBD1	TRBJ1-1	ASSPTGEAF
TRBV5-1	NA	NA	TRBJ2-2	ASSLVPGAGELF
TRBV4-3	NA	TRBD1	TRBJ2-5	ASSRGMGQTNQETQY
TRBV7-9	NA	TRBD1	TRBJ1-4	ASSLGTGEETNEKLF
TRBV2	NA	TRBD1	TRBJ1-1	ASRVDRGWTEAF
TRBV7-2	once	NA	TRBJ2-3	ASSWGGAGDTQY
TRBV5-1	NA	TRBD1	TRBJ2-1	ASRRSGTGGHNEQF